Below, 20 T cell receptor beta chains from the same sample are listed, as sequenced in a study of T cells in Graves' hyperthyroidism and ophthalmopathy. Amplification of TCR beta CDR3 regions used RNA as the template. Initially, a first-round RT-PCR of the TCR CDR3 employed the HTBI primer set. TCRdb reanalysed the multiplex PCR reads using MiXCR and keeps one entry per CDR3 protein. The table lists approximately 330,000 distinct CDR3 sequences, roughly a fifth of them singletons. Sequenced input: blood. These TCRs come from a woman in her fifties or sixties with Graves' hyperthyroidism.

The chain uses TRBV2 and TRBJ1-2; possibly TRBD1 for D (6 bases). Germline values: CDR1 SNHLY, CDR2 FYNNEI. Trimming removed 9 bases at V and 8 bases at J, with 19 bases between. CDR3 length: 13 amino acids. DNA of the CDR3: TGTGCCAGGCGTGTCGGGGGGCAGGAGGGCTACACCTTC. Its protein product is CARRVGGQEGYTF.

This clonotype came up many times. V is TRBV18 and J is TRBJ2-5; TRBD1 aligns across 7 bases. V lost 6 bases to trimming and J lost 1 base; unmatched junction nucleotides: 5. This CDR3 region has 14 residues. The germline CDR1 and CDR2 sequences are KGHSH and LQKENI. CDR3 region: CASSRDRAQETQYF. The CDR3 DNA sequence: TGTGCCAGCTCCCGAGACAGGGCCCAAGAGACCCAGTACTTC.

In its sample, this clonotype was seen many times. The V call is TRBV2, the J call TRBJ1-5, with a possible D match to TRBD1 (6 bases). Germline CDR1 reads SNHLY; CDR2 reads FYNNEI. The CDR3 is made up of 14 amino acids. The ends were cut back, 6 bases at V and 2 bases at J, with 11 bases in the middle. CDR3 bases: TGTGCCAGCAGGTTCCGACAGGGCAATCAGCCCCAGCATTTT. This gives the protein CASRFRQGNQPQHF.

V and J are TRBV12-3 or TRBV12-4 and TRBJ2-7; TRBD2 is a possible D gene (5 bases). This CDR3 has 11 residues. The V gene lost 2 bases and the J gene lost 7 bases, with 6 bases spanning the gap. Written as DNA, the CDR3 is TGTGCCAGCAGTTTACCGGGGGAGCAGTACTTC. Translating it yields CASSLPGEQYF.

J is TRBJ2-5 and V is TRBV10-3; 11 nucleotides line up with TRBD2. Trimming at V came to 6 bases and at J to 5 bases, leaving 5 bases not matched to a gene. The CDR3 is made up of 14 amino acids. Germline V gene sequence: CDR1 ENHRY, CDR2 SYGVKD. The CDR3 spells CAIRPGLADETQYF. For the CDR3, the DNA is TGTGCCATCAGACCGGGACTAGCGGACGAGACCCAGTACTTC.

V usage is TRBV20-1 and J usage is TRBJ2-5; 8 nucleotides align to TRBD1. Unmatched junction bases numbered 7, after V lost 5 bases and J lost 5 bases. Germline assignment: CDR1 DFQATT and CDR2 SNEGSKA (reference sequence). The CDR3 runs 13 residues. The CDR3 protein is CSAPPGGSETQYF. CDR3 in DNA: TGCAGTGCTCCCCCAGGGGGCTCGGAGACCCAGTACTTC.

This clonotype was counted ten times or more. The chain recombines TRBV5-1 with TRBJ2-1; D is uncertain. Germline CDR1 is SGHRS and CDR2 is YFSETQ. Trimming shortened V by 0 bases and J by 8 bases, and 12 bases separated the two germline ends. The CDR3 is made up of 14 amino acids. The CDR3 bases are TGCGCCAGCAGCTTGGCAAGCGTGGCGGATGAGCAGTTCTTC. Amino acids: CASSLASVADEQFF. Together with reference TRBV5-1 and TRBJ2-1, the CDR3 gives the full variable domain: KAGVTQTPRYLIKTRGQQVTLSCSPISGHRSVSWYQQTPGQGLQFLFEYFSETQRNKGNFPGRFSGRQFSNSRSEMNVSTLELGDSALYLCASSLASVADEQFFGPGTRLTVL.

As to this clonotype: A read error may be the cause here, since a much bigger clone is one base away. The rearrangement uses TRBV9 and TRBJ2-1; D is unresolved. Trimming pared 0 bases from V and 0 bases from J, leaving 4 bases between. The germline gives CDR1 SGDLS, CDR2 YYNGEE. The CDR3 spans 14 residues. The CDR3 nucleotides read TGTGCCAGCAGCGTAGAAAGCTCCTACAATGAGCAGTTCTTC. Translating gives CASSVESSYNEQFF.

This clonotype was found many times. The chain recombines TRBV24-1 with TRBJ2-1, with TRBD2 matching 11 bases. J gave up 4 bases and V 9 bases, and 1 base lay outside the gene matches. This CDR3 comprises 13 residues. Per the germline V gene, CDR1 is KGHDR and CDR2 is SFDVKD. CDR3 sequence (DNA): TGTGCCACCGGGACTAGCGGTTACAATGAGCAGTTCTTC. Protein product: CATGTSGYNEQFF.

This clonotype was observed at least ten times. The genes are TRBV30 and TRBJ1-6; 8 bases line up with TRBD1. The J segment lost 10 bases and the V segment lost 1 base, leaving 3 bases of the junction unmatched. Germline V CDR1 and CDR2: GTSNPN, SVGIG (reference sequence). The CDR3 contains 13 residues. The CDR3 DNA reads TGTGCCTGGAGTGGCAGGGGGCAATCACCCCTCCACTTT. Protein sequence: CAWSGRGQSPLHF. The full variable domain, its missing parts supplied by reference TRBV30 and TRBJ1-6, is SQTIHQWPATLVQPVGSPLSLECTVEGTSNPNLYWYRQAAGRGLQLLFYSVGIGQISSEVPQNLSASRPQDRQFILSSKKLLLSDSGFYLCAWSGRGQSPLHFGNGTRLTVT.

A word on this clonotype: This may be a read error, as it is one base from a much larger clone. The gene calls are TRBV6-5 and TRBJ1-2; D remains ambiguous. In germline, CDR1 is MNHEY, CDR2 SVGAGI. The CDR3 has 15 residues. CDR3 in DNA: TGTGCCAGCAGTTACTCGCAGGAGTTTAACTATGGCCACACCTTC. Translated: CASSYSQEFNYGHTF.

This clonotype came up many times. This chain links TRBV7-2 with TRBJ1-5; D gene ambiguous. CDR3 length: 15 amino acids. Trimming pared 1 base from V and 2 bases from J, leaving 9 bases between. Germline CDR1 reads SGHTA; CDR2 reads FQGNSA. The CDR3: CASSLGRAGNQPQHF. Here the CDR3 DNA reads TGTGCCAGCAGCTTAGGGCGGGCCGGCAATCAGCCCCAGCATTTT.

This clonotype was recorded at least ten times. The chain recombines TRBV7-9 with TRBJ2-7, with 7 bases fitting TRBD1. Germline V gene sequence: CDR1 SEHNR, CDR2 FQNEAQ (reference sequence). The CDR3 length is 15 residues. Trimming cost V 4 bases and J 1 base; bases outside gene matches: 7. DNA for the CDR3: TGTGCCAGCAGCTCCAGTGACAGGGTATCCTACGAGCAGTACTTC. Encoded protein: CASSSSDRVSYEQYF.

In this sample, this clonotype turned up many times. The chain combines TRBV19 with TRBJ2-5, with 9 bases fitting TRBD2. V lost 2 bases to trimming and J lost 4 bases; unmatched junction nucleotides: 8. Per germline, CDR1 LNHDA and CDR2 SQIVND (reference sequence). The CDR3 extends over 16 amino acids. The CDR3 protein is CASSISSAGGLETQYF. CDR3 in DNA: TGTGCCAGTAGTATATCGAGCGCGGGGGGGCTAGAGACCCAGTACTTC.

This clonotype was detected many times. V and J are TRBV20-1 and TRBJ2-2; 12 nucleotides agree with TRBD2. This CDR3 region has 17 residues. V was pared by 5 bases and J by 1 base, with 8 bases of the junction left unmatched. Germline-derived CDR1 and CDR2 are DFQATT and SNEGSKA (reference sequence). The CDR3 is CSARPGTSGWNTGELFF. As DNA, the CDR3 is TGCAGTGCTCGGCCCGGGACTAGCGGGTGGAACACCGGGGAGCTGTTTTTT.

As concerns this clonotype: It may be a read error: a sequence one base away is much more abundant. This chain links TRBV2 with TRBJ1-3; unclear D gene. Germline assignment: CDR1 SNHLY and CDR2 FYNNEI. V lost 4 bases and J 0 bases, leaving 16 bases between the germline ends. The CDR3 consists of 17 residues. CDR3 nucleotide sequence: TGTGCCAGCAGTGGAGGACCCCCAAGGGCCTCTGGAAACACCATATATTTT. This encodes CASSGGPPRASGNTIYF.

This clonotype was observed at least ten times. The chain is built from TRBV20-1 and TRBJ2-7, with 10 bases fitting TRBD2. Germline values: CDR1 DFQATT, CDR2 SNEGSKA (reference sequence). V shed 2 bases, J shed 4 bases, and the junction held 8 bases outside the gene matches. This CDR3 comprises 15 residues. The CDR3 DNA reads TGCAGTGCTAGAAGCCTAGCGGGAGACCCTTACGAGCAGTACTTC. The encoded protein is CSARSLAGDPYEQYF.

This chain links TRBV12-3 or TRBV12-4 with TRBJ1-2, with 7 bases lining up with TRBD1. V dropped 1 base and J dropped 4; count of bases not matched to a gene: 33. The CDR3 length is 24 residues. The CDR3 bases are TGTGCCAGCAGTTTAGTTCGGGGTCTCGCTCCGGTACTCGGACAGGCGGCCGACGGCTATGGCTACACCTTC. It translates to CASSLVRGLAPVLGQAADGYGYTF.

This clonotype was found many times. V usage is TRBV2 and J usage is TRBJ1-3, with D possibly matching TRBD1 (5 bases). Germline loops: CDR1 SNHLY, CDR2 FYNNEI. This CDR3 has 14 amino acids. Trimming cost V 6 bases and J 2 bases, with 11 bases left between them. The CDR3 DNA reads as TGTGCCAGCAGCGACGGGGGGACTGGAAACACCATATATTTT. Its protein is CASSDGGTGNTIYF.

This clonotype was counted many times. CDR3 bases: TGTGCCTGGACCACTGCACGCGACAGGACCATCGGGACCCAGTACTTC. Protein product: CAWTTARDRTIGTQYF. This chain uses TRBV30 with TRBJ2-5, with a possible D match to TRBD1 (6 bases). V lost 4 bases and J lost 7, with 25 bases in between. Germline V lookup: CDR1 GTSNPN, CDR2 SVGIG (reference sequence). This CDR3 comprises 16 residues.